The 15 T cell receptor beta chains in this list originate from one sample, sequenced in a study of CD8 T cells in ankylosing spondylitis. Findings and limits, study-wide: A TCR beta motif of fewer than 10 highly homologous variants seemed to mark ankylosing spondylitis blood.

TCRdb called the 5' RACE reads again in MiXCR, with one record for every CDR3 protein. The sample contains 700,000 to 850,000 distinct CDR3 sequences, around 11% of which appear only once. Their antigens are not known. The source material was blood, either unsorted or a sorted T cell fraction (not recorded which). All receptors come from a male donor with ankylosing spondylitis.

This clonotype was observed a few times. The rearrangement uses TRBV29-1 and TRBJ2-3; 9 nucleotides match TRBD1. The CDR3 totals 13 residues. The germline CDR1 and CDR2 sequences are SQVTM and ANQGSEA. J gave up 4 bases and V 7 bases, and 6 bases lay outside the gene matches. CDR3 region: CSAHRGPADTQYF. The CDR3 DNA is TGCAGCGCCCACAGGGGGCCGGCAGATACGCAGTATTTT.

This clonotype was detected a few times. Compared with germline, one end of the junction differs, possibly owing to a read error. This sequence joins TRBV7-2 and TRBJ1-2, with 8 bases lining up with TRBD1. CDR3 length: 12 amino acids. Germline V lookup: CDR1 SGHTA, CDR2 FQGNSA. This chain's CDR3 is CASSLAGDRSHF. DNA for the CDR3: TGTGCCAGCAGCTTGGCCGGGGACAGGTCCCACTTC.

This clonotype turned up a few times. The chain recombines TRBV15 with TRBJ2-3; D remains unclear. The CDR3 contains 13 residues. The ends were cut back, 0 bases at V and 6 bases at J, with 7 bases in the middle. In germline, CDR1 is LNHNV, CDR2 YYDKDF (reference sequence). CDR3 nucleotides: TGTGCCACCAGCAGAGATATGATTGATACGCAGTATTTT. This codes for CATSRDMIDTQYF.

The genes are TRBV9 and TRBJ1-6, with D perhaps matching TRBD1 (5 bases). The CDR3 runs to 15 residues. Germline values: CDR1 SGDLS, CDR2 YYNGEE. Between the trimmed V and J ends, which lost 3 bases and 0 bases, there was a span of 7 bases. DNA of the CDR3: TGTGCCAGCAGCGCCGGGGGCTCCTATAATTCACCCCTCCACTTT. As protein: CASSAGGSYNSPLHF. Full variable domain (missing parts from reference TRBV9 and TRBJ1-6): DSGVTQTPKHLITATGQRVTLRCSPRSGDLSVYWYQQSLDQGLQFLIQYYNGEERAKGNILERFSAQQFPDLHSELNLSSLELGDSALYFCASSAGGSYNSPLHFGNGTRLTVT.

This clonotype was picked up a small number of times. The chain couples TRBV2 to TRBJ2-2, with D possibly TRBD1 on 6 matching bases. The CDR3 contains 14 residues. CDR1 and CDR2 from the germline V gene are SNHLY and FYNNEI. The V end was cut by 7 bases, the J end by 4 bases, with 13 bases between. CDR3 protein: CASIRQAGTGELFF. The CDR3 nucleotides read TGTGCCAGCATCAGACAGGCCGGCACCGGGGAGCTGTTTTTT.

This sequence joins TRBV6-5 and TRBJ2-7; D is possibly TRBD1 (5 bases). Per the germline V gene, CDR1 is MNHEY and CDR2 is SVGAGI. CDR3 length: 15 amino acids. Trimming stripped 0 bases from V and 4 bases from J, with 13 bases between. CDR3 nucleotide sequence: TGTGCCAGCAGTTACTCGCCGCTAGGGGATTACGAGCAGTACTTC. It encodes CASSYSPLGDYEQYF.

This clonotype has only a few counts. This CDR3 reads CASSYSRTVQETQYF. The CDR3 nucleotides read TGTGCCAGCAGTTACTCCCGGACAGTCCAAGAGACCCAGTACTTC. The rearrangement uses TRBV6-2 or TRBV6-3 and TRBJ2-5; D might be TRBD1 (6 bases). Germline V gene data show CDR1 as MNHEY and CDR2 as SVGEGT. The CDR3 contains 15 residues. Trimming removed 0 bases from V and 1 base from J, with 9 bases in between.

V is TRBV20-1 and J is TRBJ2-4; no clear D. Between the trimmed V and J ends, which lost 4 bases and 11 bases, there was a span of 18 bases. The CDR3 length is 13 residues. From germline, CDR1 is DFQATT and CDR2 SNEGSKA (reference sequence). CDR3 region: CSANPQIRGVQYF. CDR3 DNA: TGCAGTGCTAATCCCCAGATTCGTGGTGTTCAGTACTTC.

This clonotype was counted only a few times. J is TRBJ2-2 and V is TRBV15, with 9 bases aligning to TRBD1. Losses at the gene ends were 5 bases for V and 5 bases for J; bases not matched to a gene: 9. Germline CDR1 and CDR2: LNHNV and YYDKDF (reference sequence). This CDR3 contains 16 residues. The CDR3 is CATSPFGTGLTGELFF. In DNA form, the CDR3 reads TGTGCCACCAGCCCTTTCGGGACAGGGCTGACCGGGGAGCTGTTTTTT. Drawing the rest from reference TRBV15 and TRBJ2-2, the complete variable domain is DAMVIQNPRYQVTQFGKPVTLSCSQTLNHNVMYWYQQKSSQAPKLLFHYYDKDFNNEADTPDNFQSRRPNTSFCFLDIRSPGLGDTAMYLCATSPFGTGLTGELFFGEGSRLTVL.

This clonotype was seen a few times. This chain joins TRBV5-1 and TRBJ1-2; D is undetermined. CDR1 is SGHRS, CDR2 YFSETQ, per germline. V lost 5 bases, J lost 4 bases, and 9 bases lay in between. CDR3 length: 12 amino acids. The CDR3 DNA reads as TGCGCCAGCAGTGAAGGATCCTATGGCTACACCTTC. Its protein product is CASSEGSYGYTF.

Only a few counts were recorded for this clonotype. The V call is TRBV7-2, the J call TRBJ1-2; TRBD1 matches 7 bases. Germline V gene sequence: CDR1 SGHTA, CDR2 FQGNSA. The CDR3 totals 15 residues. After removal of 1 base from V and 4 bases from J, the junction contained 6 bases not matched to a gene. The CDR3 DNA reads TGTGCCAGCAGCTTAGGACAGGGAGTTATCTATGGCTACACCTTC. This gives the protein CASSLGQGVIYGYTF.

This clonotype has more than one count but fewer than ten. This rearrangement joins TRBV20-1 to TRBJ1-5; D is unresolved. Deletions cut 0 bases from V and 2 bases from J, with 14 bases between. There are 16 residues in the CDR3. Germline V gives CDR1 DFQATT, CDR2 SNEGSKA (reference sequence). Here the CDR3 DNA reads TGCAGTGCTAGAGATGCGCGGGCAGTAGGCAATCAGCCCCAGCATTTT. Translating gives CSARDARAVGNQPQHF.

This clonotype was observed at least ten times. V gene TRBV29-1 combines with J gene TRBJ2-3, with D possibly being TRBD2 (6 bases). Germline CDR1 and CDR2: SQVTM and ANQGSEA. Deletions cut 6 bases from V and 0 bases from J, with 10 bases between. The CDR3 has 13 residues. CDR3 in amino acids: CSVTRASTDTQYF. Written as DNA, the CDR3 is TGCAGCGTGACTAGGGCTAGCACAGATACGCAGTATTTT.

The CDR3 DNA reads as TGTGCTAGTGGTTTGGTAGAAGGGGTAGCTTTCTTT. Amino acids: CASGLVEGVAFF. The chain carries TRBV12-5 and TRBJ1-1, with a tentative D call TRBD1 (5 bases). Trimming stripped 0 bases from V and 10 bases from J, with 9 bases between. The germline gives CDR1 LGHNT, CDR2 FRNRAP. The CDR3 extends over 12 amino acids.

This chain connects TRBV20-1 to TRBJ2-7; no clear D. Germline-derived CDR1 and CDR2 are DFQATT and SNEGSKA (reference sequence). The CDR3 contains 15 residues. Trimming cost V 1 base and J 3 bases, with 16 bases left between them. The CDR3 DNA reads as TGCAGTGCTAGAGGACAATTTGGGTCGTACTACGAGCAGTACTTC. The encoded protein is CSARGQFGSYYEQYF.